This entry lists 5 T cell receptor beta chains sequenced from one sample in a study of shared clonotypes between healthy human individuals. This table comes from immunoSEQ multiplex PCR, and its TCRdb copy is limited to in-frame clones, with some not included. The sample records 2,100,000 or so clones, approximately 96% being singletons. The material sequenced was naive CD4+ T cells sorted from blood. Documented subset: CD45RA+ positively selected. The receptors derive from a young man in good health.

In DNA form, the CDR3 reads TGTGCCATCAGCGTTACCCAGGGGACCCAAGAGACCCAGTACTTC. Its protein product is CAISVTQGTQETQYF. The J gene is TRBJ2-5, the V gene TRBV10-3; the D gene is possibly TRBD1 (6 bases). The CDR3 runs 15 residues. CDR1 and CDR2 from the germline V gene are ENHRY and SYGVKD. With 6 bases removed from V and 1 base from J, the gap between germline ends came to 15 bases.

The V gene is TRBV6-5, the J gene TRBJ1-2; D might be TRBD1 (6 bases). V was clipped by 2 bases and J by 4 bases, with 17 bases between them. Germline CDR1 is MNHEY and CDR2 is SVGAGI. This CDR3 is built from 16 residues. As DNA, the CDR3 is TGTGCCAGCAGTTACAACCAGGACGGGGGCATCTATGGCTACACCTTC. It specifies CASSYNQDGGIYGYTF.

The CDR3 DNA is TGTGCCAGCAGCAATATAACCGGGACAGGGGACGAGCAGTACTTC. This gives the protein CASSNITGTGDEQYF. The gene calls are TRBV6-4 and TRBJ2-7; 10 nucleotides line up with TRBD1. CDR1 is MRHNA, CDR2 SNTAGT, per germline. The J segment lost 5 bases and the V segment lost 6 bases, leaving 10 bases of the junction unmatched. The CDR3 is 15 amino acids.

This clone was seen just once. Other DNA sequences in this specimen translate into the identical CDR3. The chain combines TRBV19 with TRBJ2-7; perhaps D is TRBD1 or TRBD2 (5 bases each). V was pared by 6 bases and J by 1 base, with 10 bases between. CDR3 length equals 13 residues. In germline, CDR1 is LNHDA, CDR2 SQIVND (reference sequence). CDR3 in DNA: TGTGCCAGTAGAGGGACGGATTCCTACGAGCAGTACTTC. Protein sequence: CASRGTDSYEQYF.

J is TRBJ1-1 and V is TRBV7-2, with D hard to call. Per germline, CDR1 SGHTA and CDR2 FQGNSA. Trimming shortened V by 5 bases and J by 7 bases, and 17 bases separated the two germline ends. CDR3 length: 14 amino acids. The CDR3 region has the DNA TGTGCCAGCAGCCCAGGCCGGGCCCAGGTTGAAGCTTTCTTT. Encoded protein: CASSPGRAQVEAFF.